This T cell receptor beta chain was observed in a study of vaccination and CD4 T cells after COVID-19. On the study more broadly: Control wells got either CEFX epitopes, HIV-1 Nef peptides, or no peptide at all.

The assay that was used to sequence DNA from cultured CD4+ T cells was the Oncomine TCR Beta short-read assay. In this case, cultured CD4+ T cells provided the extracted genomic DNA. One entry per CDR3 protein, called by TCRdb with MiXCR from the PCR reads. The sample has about 21,000 distinct CDR3 sequences, around 50% seen once. A note on this clonotype: What it binds is not known.

Treatment reported: approximately 11-day PBMC culture with coronavirus spike peptide pools or control peptides (ViraFEST assay). About 1.8 million PBMCs went into each well for culture with roughly 10 IU/ml IL-2 and roughly 9 ug/ml peptide pools. The authors replaced half the medium with fresh IL-2 medium on days 3 and 7. The germline CDR1 and CDR2 sequences are SQVTM and ANQGSEA. The CDR3 is 14 amino acids. Trimming removed 4 bases at V and 2 bases at J, with 14 bases between. The sequence was obtained from a human donor who had recovered from COVID-19. The chain is built from TRBV29-1 and TRBJ1-2; D not resolved. The specimen was CD4+ T cells from blood, cultured in vitro. The CDR3 DNA follows: TGCAGCGTTGTGGTACTCGAGGAAAACTATGGCTACACCTTC. The encoded protein is CSVVVLEENYGYTF.